This note documents a single TCR beta chain sequence. The target antigen is unknown. Sequenced by immunoSEQ multiplex PCR; TCRdb stores in-frame clones only, minus some. The top ten hold roughly 0.16% of the sample, which has approximately 94,000 clones, about 90% seen once. This sample is drawn from a study of siplizumab effects on memory and regulatory T cells. Findings and limits, study-wide: A major contribution to the alloresponse seemed to be made by naive T cells, which seemed more diverse than memory cells. Under siplizumab, an average roughly 69% of mappable alloreactive CD4+ clones were Treg-derived, compared with over 25% in controls.

This CDR3 contains 14 residues. From germline, CDR1 is ENHRY and CDR2 SYGVKD. The junction had 5 bases not matched to a gene; V was cut back by 8 bases and J by 2 bases. This rearrangement joins TRBV10-3 to TRBJ2-3, with 9 positions matching TRBD2. Sequences were obtained from CD4+ T cells sorted from blood. The receptor was isolated from a human donor in good health. The CDR3 DNA sequence: TGTGCCATCGAGGCTAGCGGGGTCACAGATACGCAGTATTTT. This translates into CAIEASGVTDTQYF.